Shown below are 30 T cell receptor beta chains from a single sample sequenced in a study of blood T cell repertoires in COVID-19. Libraries were prepared by immunoSEQ multiplex PCR; TCRdb keeps only in-frame clonotypes and omits some of them. The sample lists some 100,000 clones; approximately 93% were seen once. The sample taken for sequencing was peripheral blood. These receptors originate from a man aged 55-75 years with acute or convalescent COVID-19.

The rearrangement uses TRBV5-1 and TRBJ2-2, with D tentatively TRBD1 (6 bases). The CDR3 has 15 residues. The V gene's germline CDR1 is SGHRS and CDR2 YFSETQ. The V gene lost 2 bases and the J gene lost 6 bases, with 14 bases spanning the gap. CDR3 sequence reads: CASSLQGSASGELFF. The CDR3 DNA sequence: TGCGCCAGCAGCTTACAGGGATCAGCGTCCGGGGAGCTGTTTTTT.

V usage is TRBV3-1 (or the pseudogene TRBV3-2) and J usage is TRBJ1-4, with D possibly being TRBD1 (6 bases). CDR3 length: 16 residues. The germline V and J ends were trimmed by 1 base and 6 bases, with 15 bases remaining between them. Germline CDR1 LGHDT, CDR2 YNNKEL (reference sequence). CDR3 loop: CASSQARDTPYEKLFF. In DNA form, the CDR3 reads TGTGCCAGCAGCCAAGCCCGGGACACCCCTTATGAAAAACTGTTTTTT.

Regarding this clone: At one end, the junction sequence differs from germline, possibly due to a read error. The rearrangement links TRBV29-1 to TRBJ1-1, with D tentatively TRBD1 (6 bases). The CDR3 extends over 14 amino acids. Germline V CDR1 and CDR2: SQVTM, ANQGSEA. Here the CDR3 DNA reads TGCAGCGTGGAAGTCTTACAGGGGAACACTGAAGCTTTCTTT. Its protein is CSVEVLQGNTEAFF.

This chain's CDR3 is CASSLREGSYEQYF. In DNA, the CDR3 is TGTGCCAGCTCTCTACGGGAGGGGTCCTACGAGCAGTACTTC. The V and J genes are TRBV27 and TRBJ2-7; 8 positions match TRBD2. The CDR3 consists of 14 residues. CDR1 MNHEY and CDR2 SMNVEV come from the germline V gene (reference sequence). The ends lost 8 bases at V and 1 base at J; junction bases unmatched: 7.

V is TRBV7-8 and J is TRBJ2-1; 9 bases align to TRBD1. Germline CDR1 SGHVS, CDR2 FQNEAQ. The CDR3 runs to 14 residues. With V trimmed by 5 bases and J by 7 bases, 6 bases remained unmatched. CDR3 nucleotide sequence: TGTGCCAGCAGCCGATGGGACAGGGAAAATGAGCAGTTCTTC. Translating gives CASSRWDRENEQFF.

This chain connects TRBV11-2 to TRBJ1-1; 10 bases map to TRBD1. CDR3 length: 18 residues. J lost 4 bases, V lost 2 bases, and 13 bases had no gene match. Germline CDR1 SGHAT, CDR2 FQNNGV. CDR3 sequence reads: CASSLNTVTGTGVTEAFF. CDR3 nucleotide sequence: TGTGCCAGCAGCTTAAATACGGTGACCGGGACAGGGGTCACTGAAGCTTTCTTT.

The chain recombines TRBV11-3 with TRBJ2-5; D is perhaps TRBD1 (6 bases). Germline V lookup: CDR1 SGHNT, CDR2 YENEEA. Trimming stripped 3 bases from V and 3 bases from J, with 8 bases between. This CDR3 has 13 amino acids. CDR3 bases: TGTGCCAGCAGCTTCAACAGGGAAGAGACCCAGTACTTC. As protein: CASSFNREETQYF.

The gene calls are TRBV25-1 and TRBJ1-6; no definite D call. V lost 3 bases, J lost 10 bases, and 7 bases lay in between. The CDR3 runs 12 residues. Germline V gives CDR1 MGHDK, CDR2 SYGVNS. This CDR3 reads CASSEGSSPLHF. In DNA form, the CDR3 reads TGTGCCAGCAGTGAGGGCTCCTCACCCCTCCACTTT.

V usage is TRBV28 and J usage is TRBJ1-5; 9 nucleotides agree with TRBD1. There are 16 residues in the CDR3. V trimming: 6 bases; J trimming: 5 bases; junction bases outside the gene matches: 11. Per germline, CDR1 MDHEN and CDR2 SYDVKM. The CDR3 region is CASRVSDRGLDQPQHF. CDR3 coding DNA: TGTGCCAGCAGGGTCTCGGACAGGGGATTAGATCAGCCCCAGCATTTT.

This chain links TRBV6-5 with TRBJ1-3, with a weak D call TRBD1 (5 bases). CDR1 is MNHEY, CDR2 SVGAGI, per germline. The CDR3 is 15 residues long. With 6 bases removed from V and 0 bases from J, the gap between germline ends came to 12 bases. The CDR3 DNA is TGTGCCAGCAGGTGGACACGGAGCTCTGGAAACACCATATATTTT. Amino acid sequence: CASRWTRSSGNTIYF.

This clone was detected a few times. The chain couples TRBV5-1 to TRBJ1-1; TRBD1 agrees at 7 bases. The V and J ends lost 4 bases and 4 bases, in that order; junction bases with no gene match: 13. This CDR3 region has 16 residues. The germline gives CDR1 SGHRS, CDR2 YFSETQ. The CDR3 region has the DNA TGCGCCAGCAGCCATGTTACAGGGGAAGGGGCCACTGAAGCTTTCTTT. This encodes CASSHVTGEGATEAFF.

This clone has just a few counts. The chain couples TRBV7-9 to TRBJ1-1; D is ambiguous. V was pared by 2 bases and J by 1 base, with 5 bases between. The CDR3 loop spans 13 amino acids. Germline V gene lookup returns CDR1 SEHNR and CDR2 FQNEAQ (reference sequence). In nucleotides, the CDR3 is TGTGCCAGCAGCTTATCAGGGAACACTGAAGCTTTCTTT. It is translated as CASSLSGNTEAFF. Full variable domain (missing parts from reference TRBV7-9 and TRBJ1-1): DTGVSQNPRHKITKRGQNVTFRCDPISEHNRLYWYRQTLGQGPEFLTYFQNEAQLEKSRLLSDRFSAERPKGSFSTLEIQRTEQGDSAMYLCASSLSGNTEAFFGQGTRLTVV.

The chain uses TRBV14 and TRBJ2-1; 11 bases line up with TRBD2. There are 17 residues in the CDR3. V trimming: 0 bases; J trimming: 7 bases; junction bases outside the gene matches: 8. Germline CDR1 reads SGHDN; CDR2 reads FVKESK. The CDR3 DNA reads as TGTGCCAGCAGCCAAGATAGACCCGGGACTAGCGGAAATGAGCAGTTCTTC. It translates to CASSQDRPGTSGNEQFF.

The chain employs TRBV5-1 and TRBJ2-1, with TRBD2 matching over 7 bases. V dropped 4 bases and J dropped 4; count of bases not matched to a gene: 11. The CDR3 spans 16 residues. Per germline, CDR1 SGHRS and CDR2 YFSETQ. CDR3 sequence reads: CASSPDGLAAYNEQFF. In DNA form, the CDR3 reads TGCGCCAGCAGCCCGGATGGGCTAGCGGCATACAATGAGCAGTTCTTC.

The rearrangement joins TRBV5-4 to TRBJ1-6; weak D call: TRBD1 (6 bases). The CDR3 covers 14 residues. V was shortened by 0 bases and J by 11 bases, with 12 bases between the two germline ends. The germline gives CDR1 SGHNT, CDR2 YYREEE (reference sequence). The CDR3 sequence: CASSLDREAAPLHF. The CDR3 DNA sequence: TGTGCCAGCAGCTTGGACAGGGAAGCAGCACCCCTCCACTTT.

The chain employs TRBV6-5 and TRBJ2-7; TRBD2 might be the D (6 bases). Trimming took off 10 bases at V and 5 bases at J, with 18 bases between the two ends. CDR1 is MNHEY and CDR2 is SVGAGI in the germline V gene. The CDR3 length is 13 residues. The CDR3 loop is CAIAVRGADEQYV. The CDR3 DNA sequence: TGTGCCATCGCGGTGCGGGGAGCCGACGAGCAGTACGTC.

The gene calls are TRBV5-1 and TRBJ1-2; tentatively, D is TRBD1 (5 bases). V was trimmed by 0 bases and J by 0 bases, leaving 9 bases between them. Germline V lookup: CDR1 SGHRS, CDR2 YFSETQ. The CDR3 spans 15 residues. The CDR3 reads CASSLAQGSNYGYTF. The DNA for the CDR3 is TGCGCCAGCAGCTTGGCCCAGGGCTCTAACTATGGCTACACCTTC.

The V and J genes are TRBV27 and TRBJ2-1; D might be TRBD2 (5 bases). Germline loops: CDR1 MNHEY, CDR2 SMNVEV (reference sequence). This CDR3 contains 13 residues. The V end lost 6 bases, the J end lost 0 bases, and 6 bases lay between the germline ends. The CDR3 reads CASRSGSYNEQFF. CDR3 in DNA: TGTGCCAGCAGAAGCGGCTCCTACAATGAGCAGTTCTTC.

The CDR3 nucleotides are TGTGCCAGCAGCGCGGCTGAAAAACTGTTTTTT. Its protein is CASSAAEKLFF. This sequence joins TRBV28 and TRBJ1-4; D gene ambiguous. Between the trimmed V and J ends, which lost 6 bases and 7 bases, there was a span of 6 bases. Germline CDR1 and CDR2: MDHEN and SYDVKM. The CDR3 is 11 amino acids.

This chain links TRBV28 with TRBJ1-6; TRBD1 aligns across 8 bases. This CDR3 contains 14 residues. Germline V gene data show CDR1 as MDHEN and CDR2 as SYDVKM. V lost 6 bases and J lost 7; bases outside the gene matches: 5. The CDR3 nucleotides are TGTGCCAGCAGGAACAGGGGGGAAAATTCACCCCTCCACTTT. It encodes CASRNRGENSPLHF.

The genes are TRBV28 and TRBJ1-5; a possible D gene is TRBD1 (6 bases). Germline lookup yields CDR1 MDHEN and CDR2 SYDVKM. The CDR3 is 15 residues long. V was clipped by 2 bases and J by 2 bases, with 10 bases between them. CDR3 sequence (DNA): TGTGCCAGCAGTTTAAGGCAGGGGCGCAATCAGCCCCAGCATTTT. Protein sequence: CASSLRQGRNQPQHF.

This clone appeared once. The genes are TRBV3-1 (or the pseudogene TRBV3-2) and TRBJ2-5; perhaps TRBD2 as D (5 bases). CDR1 and CDR2 from the germline V gene are LGHDT and YNNKEL (reference sequence). Trimming took off 2 bases at V and 2 bases at J, with 6 bases between the two ends. The CDR3 sequence is 13 residues long. The CDR3 region is CASSQSGQETQYF. CDR3 DNA: TGTGCCAGCAGCCAATCGGGGCAAGAGACCCAGTACTTC.

The CDR3 DNA is TGTGCCAGCAGCGTAGAGATCCTAGCGGGAGTGAGCGGGGAGCTGTTTTTT. This translates into CASSVEILAGVSGELFF. The J gene is TRBJ2-2, the V gene TRBV9; 10 bases agree with TRBD2. V lost 0 bases and J lost 7; bases outside the gene matches: 9. The CDR3 sequence is 17 residues long. Germline assignment: CDR1 SGDLS and CDR2 YYNGEE.

V gene TRBV4-2 combines with J gene TRBJ2-7; 7 bases are shared with TRBD2. Germline V lookup: CDR1 LGHNA, CDR2 YNFKEQ. The CDR3 length is 17 residues. V was pared by 2 bases and J by 0 bases, with 10 bases of the junction left unmatched. CDR3: CASSQPRVGGSSYEQYF. The CDR3 DNA sequence: TGTGCCAGCAGCCAACCCCGAGTCGGGGGGAGCTCCTACGAGCAGTACTTC.

V is TRBV7-9 and J is TRBJ1-2; 11 bases match TRBD1. Unmatched junction bases numbered 5, after V lost 5 bases and J lost 3 bases. The CDR3 consists of 15 residues. The germline V gene has CDR1 SEHNR and CDR2 FQNEAQ (reference sequence). This CDR3 is CASSARDRGDYGYTF. CDR3 DNA sequence: TGTGCCAGCAGCGCACGGGACAGGGGGGACTATGGCTACACCTTC.

This clone appeared once. The rearrangement links TRBV12-5 to TRBJ2-7, with no clear D. The length of the CDR3 is 11 residues. The germline CDR1 and CDR2 sequences are LGHNT and FRNRAP. V was shortened by 4 bases and J by 5 bases, with 6 bases between the two germline ends. The CDR3 DNA sequence: TGTGCTAGTGGTTCTAGAGACGAGCAGTACGTC. Amino acids: CASGSRDEQYV.

The chain joins TRBV4-2 to TRBJ2-1; 9 bases map to TRBD2. Germline V lookup: CDR1 LGHNA, CDR2 YNFKEQ. Losses at the gene ends were 3 bases for V and 3 bases for J; bases not matched to a gene: 6. The CDR3 covers 16 residues. The CDR3 coding sequence is TGTGCCAGCAGCCACCTTAGCGGGAGTGACTACAATGAGCAGTTCTTC. As protein: CASSHLSGSDYNEQFF.

The chain is built from TRBV19 and TRBJ2-1, with 8 bases aligning to TRBD2. The germline V gene has CDR1 LNHDA and CDR2 SQIVND (reference sequence). The junction had 3 bases not matched to a gene; V was cut back by 11 bases and J by 6 bases. This CDR3 is 11 amino acids long. The CDR3 coding sequence is TGTGCCGCAGCGGGAGTCAATGAGCAGTTCTTC. Translated, it gives CAAAGVNEQFF.

The rearrangement links TRBV19 to TRBJ2-5; 11 nucleotides line up with TRBD1. The CDR3 has 15 amino acids. Losses at the gene ends were 2 bases for V and 2 bases for J; bases not matched to a gene: 1. Germline V gene sequence: CDR1 LNHDA, CDR2 SQIVND (reference sequence). The CDR3 DNA reads TGTGCCAGTAGTATATGGGACAGGGGGCAAGAGACCCAGTACTTC. It encodes CASSIWDRGQETQYF.

The V gene is TRBV5-5, the J gene TRBJ1-4; 7 nucleotides line up with TRBD1. Trimming removed 5 bases from V and 8 bases from J; junction bases left unmatched: 9. The CDR3 runs 14 residues. CDR1 is SGHKS, CDR2 YYEKEE, per germline (reference sequence). The DNA of the CDR3 is TGTGCCAGCAGGGAGGGGGCGCGAGTAGAAAAACTGTTTTTT. Translated, it gives CASREGARVEKLFF.